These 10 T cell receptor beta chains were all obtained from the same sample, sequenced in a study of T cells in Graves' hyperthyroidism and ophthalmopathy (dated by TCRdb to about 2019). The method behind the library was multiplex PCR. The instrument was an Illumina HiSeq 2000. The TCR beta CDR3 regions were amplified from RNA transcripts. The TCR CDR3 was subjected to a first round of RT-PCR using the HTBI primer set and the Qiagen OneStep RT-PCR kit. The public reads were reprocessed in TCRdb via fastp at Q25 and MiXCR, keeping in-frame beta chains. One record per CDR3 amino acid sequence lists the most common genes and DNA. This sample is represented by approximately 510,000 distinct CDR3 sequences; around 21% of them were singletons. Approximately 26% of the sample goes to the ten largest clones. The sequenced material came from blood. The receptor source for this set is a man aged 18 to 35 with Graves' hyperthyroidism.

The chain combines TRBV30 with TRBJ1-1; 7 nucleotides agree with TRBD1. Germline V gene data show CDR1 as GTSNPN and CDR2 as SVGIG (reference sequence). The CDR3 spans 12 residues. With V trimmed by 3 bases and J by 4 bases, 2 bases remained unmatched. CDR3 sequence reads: CAWRRGRTEAFF. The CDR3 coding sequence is TGTGCCTGGAGAAGGGGGCGCACTGAAGCTTTCTTT.

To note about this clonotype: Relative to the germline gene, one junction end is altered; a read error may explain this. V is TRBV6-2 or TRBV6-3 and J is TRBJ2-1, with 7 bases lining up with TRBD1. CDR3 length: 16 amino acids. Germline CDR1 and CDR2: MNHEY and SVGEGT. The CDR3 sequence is CATTLAAEITGDEKFF. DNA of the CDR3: TGTGCCACCACGCTGGCTGCCGAAATTACAGGGGATGAGAAGTTCTTC.

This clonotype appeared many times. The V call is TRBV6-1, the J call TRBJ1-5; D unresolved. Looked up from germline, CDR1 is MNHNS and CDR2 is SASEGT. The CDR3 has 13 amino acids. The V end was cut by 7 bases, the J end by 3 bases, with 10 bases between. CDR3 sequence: CASKTTTNQPQHF. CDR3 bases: TGTGCCAGCAAAACTACGACCAATCAGCCCCAGCATTTT.

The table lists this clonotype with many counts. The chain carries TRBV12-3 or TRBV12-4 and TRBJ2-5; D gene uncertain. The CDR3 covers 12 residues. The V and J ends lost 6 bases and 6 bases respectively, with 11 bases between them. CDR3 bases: TGTGCCAGCAGCCACCGACCGCAGACCCAGTACTTC. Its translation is CASSHRPQTQYF.

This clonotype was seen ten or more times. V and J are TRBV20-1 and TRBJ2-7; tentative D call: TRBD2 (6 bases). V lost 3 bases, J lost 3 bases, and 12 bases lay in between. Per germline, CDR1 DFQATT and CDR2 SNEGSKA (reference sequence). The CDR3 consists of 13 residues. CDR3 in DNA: TGCAGTGCTAGCGACGGGACTTTCTACGAGCAGTACTTC. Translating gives CSASDGTFYEQYF.

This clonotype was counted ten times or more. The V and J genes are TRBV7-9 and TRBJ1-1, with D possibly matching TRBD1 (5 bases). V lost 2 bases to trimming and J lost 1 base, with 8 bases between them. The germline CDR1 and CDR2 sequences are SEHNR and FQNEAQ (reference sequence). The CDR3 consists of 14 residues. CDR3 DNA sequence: TGTGCCAGCAGCTTACATGGGGCGAACACTGAAGCTTTCTTT. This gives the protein CASSLHGANTEAFF.

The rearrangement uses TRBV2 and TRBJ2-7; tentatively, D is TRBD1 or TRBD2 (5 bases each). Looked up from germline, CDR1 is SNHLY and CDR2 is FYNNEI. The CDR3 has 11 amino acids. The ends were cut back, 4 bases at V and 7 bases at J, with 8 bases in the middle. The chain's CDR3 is CASSGGLEQYF. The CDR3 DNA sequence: TGTGCCAGCAGTGGGGGGTTAGAGCAGTACTTC.

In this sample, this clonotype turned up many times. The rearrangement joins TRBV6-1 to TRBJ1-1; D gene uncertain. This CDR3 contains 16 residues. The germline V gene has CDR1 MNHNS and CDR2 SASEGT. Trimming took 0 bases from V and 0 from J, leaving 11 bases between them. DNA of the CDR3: TGTGCCAGCAGTGAAGCGAAGACAAGAATGAACACTGAAGCTTTCTTT. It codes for CASSEAKTRMNTEAFF.

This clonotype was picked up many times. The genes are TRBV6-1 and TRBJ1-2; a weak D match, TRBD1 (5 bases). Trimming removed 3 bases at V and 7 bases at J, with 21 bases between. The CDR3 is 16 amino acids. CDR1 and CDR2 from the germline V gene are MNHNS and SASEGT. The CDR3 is CASSEPSLGGGGGYTF. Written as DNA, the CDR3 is TGTGCCAGCAGTGAGCCCTCTCTGGGGGGGGGAGGTGGCTACACCTTC.

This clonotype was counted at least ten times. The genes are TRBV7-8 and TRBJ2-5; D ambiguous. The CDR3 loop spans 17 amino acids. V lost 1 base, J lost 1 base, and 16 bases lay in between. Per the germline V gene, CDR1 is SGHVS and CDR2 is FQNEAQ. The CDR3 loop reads CASSLENETSTQETQYF. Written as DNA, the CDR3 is TGTGCCAGCAGCTTAGAGAATGAGACGTCAACCCAAGAGACCCAGTACTTC.